These 24 T cell receptor beta chains came from one sample sequenced in a study of regulatory T cells in long-lasting Graves disease. The sample's time point: newly diagnosed GD, antithyroid drugs for less than 3 months. PBMC RNA served as the TCR library source. iRepertoire HTBI primers and Arm-PCR of CDR3 regions built TCR beta libraries. TCRdb passed the multiplex PCR reads through MiXCR, listing each CDR3 protein once. The sample consists of approximately 560,000 distinct CDR3 sequences, roughly 15% of them appearing once. These records were also assigned to another study, of T cells in Graves' hyperthyroidism and ophthalmopathy.

The material sequenced was peripheral blood mononuclear cells (PBMCs), taken at new diagnosis, from a patient treated with antithyroid drugs. These receptors were taken from a man aged 18 to 35 with Graves disease.

This clonotype has just a few counts. This chain connects TRBV30 to TRBJ1-4; D unresolved. This CDR3 is 15 amino acids long. Trimming cost V 0 bases and J 6 bases, with 14 bases left between them. Germline V lookup: CDR1 GTSNPN, CDR2 SVGIG (reference sequence). The CDR3 DNA reads TGTGCCTGGAGTGTACCCTCCAGGCCTTATGAAAAACTGTTTTTT. This gives the protein CAWSVPSRPYEKLFF.

The chain joins TRBV13 to TRBJ2-1, with D maybe TRBD1 (6 bases). The CDR3 contains 13 residues. The V gene lost 6 bases and the J gene lost 5 bases, with 11 bases spanning the gap. From germline, CDR1 is PRHDT and CDR2 FYEKMQ (reference sequence). The chain's CDR3 is CASSRGSDNEQFF. The CDR3 DNA follows: TGTGCCAGCAGTAGGGGGTCAGACAATGAGCAGTTCTTC. The full variable domain, with the rest looked up from reference TRBV13 and TRBJ2-1, is AAGVIQSPRHLIKEKRETATLKCYPIPRHDTVYWYQQGPGQDPQFLISFYEKMQSDKGSIPDRFSAQQFSDYHSELNMSSLELGDSALYFCASSRGSDNEQFFGPGTRLTVL.

The chain couples TRBV4-1 to TRBJ1-2, with D possibly TRBD1 on 5 matching bases. The CDR3 has 14 amino acids. The V end lost 6 bases, the J end lost 2 bases, and 13 bases lay between the germline ends. CDR1 and CDR2 from the germline V gene are MGHRA and YSYEKL. DNA for the CDR3: TGCGCCAGCAGACTTCCGGGGCAGAACTATGGCTACACCTTC. This translates into CASRLPGQNYGYTF.

As for this clonotype: A far larger clone is only one base removed, so a read error is likely. This CDR3 is CASSPYRGRVTDTQYF. CDR3 sequence (DNA): TGTGCCAGCAGCCCATACAGGGGGAGAGTCACAGATACGCAGTATTTT. The chain combines TRBV7-2 with TRBJ2-3; 8 bases are shared with TRBD1. The CDR3 totals 16 residues. The germline CDR1 and CDR2 sequences are SGHTA and FQGNSA. Germline trimming cut 5 bases from V and 2 bases from J; bases unmatched to any gene: 9. The full variable domain, rest sourced from reference TRBV7-2 and TRBJ2-3, is GAGVSQSPSNKVTEKGKDVELRCDPISGHTALYWYRQSLGQGLEFLIYFQGNSAPDKSGLPSDRFSAERTGGSVSTLTIQRTQQEDSAVYLCASSPYRGRVTDTQYFGPGTRLTVL.

This chain links TRBV4-1 with TRBJ2-3, with a tentative D call TRBD2 (6 bases). Germline CDR1 MGHRA, CDR2 YSYEKL. V was trimmed by 0 bases and J by 2 bases, leaving 15 bases between them. CDR3 length equals 17 residues. The CDR3 reads CASSQEDSGSPTDTQYF. The CDR3 bases are TGCGCCAGCAGCCAAGAAGATTCCGGGAGCCCCACAGATACGCAGTATTTT.

In this sample, this clonotype turned up many times. The chain's CDR3 is CAIRGTAGTQETQYF. The CDR3 DNA sequence: TGTGCCATCCGGGGGACTGCGGGGACACAAGAGACCCAGTACTTC. This chain links TRBV10-3 with TRBJ2-5; D possibly uses TRBD1 or TRBD2 (6 bases each). The CDR3 runs to 15 residues. Germline assignment: CDR1 ENHRY and CDR2 SYGVKD. V was shortened by 8 bases and J by 2 bases, with 18 bases between the two germline ends.

This clonotype was seen at least ten times. The CDR3 nucleotides are TGTGCCAGCAGCCGACGATACAATGAGCAGTTCTTC. It yields the protein CASSRRYNEQFF. This chain joins TRBV3-1 and TRBJ2-1; D gene uncertain. V shed 4 bases and J shed 4 bases, with 5 bases lying between them. The CDR3 covers 12 residues. Germline lookup yields CDR1 LGHDT and CDR2 YNNKEL (reference sequence).

This clonotype was counted many times. The chain joins TRBV18 to TRBJ2-7; no clear D. The CDR3 is 15 amino acids. With 0 bases removed from V and 2 bases from J, the gap between germline ends came to 11 bases. The V gene's germline CDR1 is KGHSH and CDR2 LQKENI. The CDR3 region has the DNA TGTGCCAGCTCACCACCGTCTCCCCTTCCCTACGAGCAGTACTTC. Protein sequence: CASSPPSPLPYEQYF.

This sequence joins TRBV5-1 and TRBJ2-3; 7 bases map to TRBD2. CDR3 length: 16 residues. Germline V gene lookup returns CDR1 SGHRS and CDR2 YFSETQ. V trimming: 6 bases; J trimming: 5 bases; junction bases outside the gene matches: 15. In DNA form, the CDR3 reads TGCGCCAGCACGCGTCGGGGGAGGGCTAGCGGAGATACGCAGTATTTT. Translated, it gives CASTRRGRASGDTQYF.

This clonotype appeared many times. This chain links TRBV20-1 with TRBJ2-1; 9 bases agree with TRBD2. The CDR3 is 15 residues long. The ends lost 0 bases at V and 6 bases at J; junction bases unmatched: 6. CDR1 and CDR2 (germline): DFQATT, SNEGSKA (reference sequence). CDR3 nucleotide sequence: TGCAGTGCTAGAGATCTTTTAGCGGGAGCCAATGAGCAGTTCTTC. It translates to CSARDLLAGANEQFF.

The genes are TRBV6-1 and TRBJ2-7; the match to TRBD1 covers 8 bases. The V segment lost 6 bases and the J segment 3 bases; nucleotides outside the gene matches: 10. Per the germline V gene, CDR1 is MNHNS and CDR2 is SASEGT. CDR3 length: 15 amino acids. CDR3 region: CASSQTGQGSYEQYF. The CDR3 DNA sequence: TGTGCCAGCAGCCAAACCGGACAGGGCAGCTACGAGCAGTACTTC.

This clonotype was detected a few times. The rearrangement links TRBV5-1 to TRBJ1-5; no firm D call. V was shortened by 4 bases and J by 0 bases, with 14 bases between the two germline ends. CDR3 length: 16 residues. CDR1 and CDR2 (germline): SGHRS, YFSETQ. The CDR3 DNA reads TGCGCCAGCAGCCCTGGCGGAGGGAATAGCAATCAGCCCCAGCATTTT. Protein: CASSPGGGNSNQPQHF.

The rearrangement links TRBV20-1 to TRBJ2-7; TRBD1 matches at 9 bases. Looked up from germline, CDR1 is DFQATT and CDR2 is SNEGSKA (reference sequence). J lost 4 bases, V lost 5 bases, and 9 bases had no gene match. The CDR3 is 14 residues long. In nucleotides, the CDR3 is TGCAGTGCTGAGCCGGGACAGGGAAAGTACGAGCAGTACTTC. Translation gives CSAEPGQGKYEQYF.

This clonotype was observed at least ten times. V gene TRBV29-1 combines with J gene TRBJ1-1; D gene unclear. The CDR3 has 12 residues. Germline V CDR1 and CDR2: SQVTM, ANQGSEA. Between the trimmed V and J ends, which lost 4 bases and 0 bases, there was a span of 6 bases. The CDR3 loop is CSVAVLNTEAFF. The CDR3, as DNA: TGCAGCGTTGCAGTACTGAACACTGAAGCTTTCTTT.

This clonotype was seen just once. The chain carries TRBV28 and TRBJ1-2; D call uncertain. Germline lookup yields CDR1 MDHEN and CDR2 SYDVKM. The germline V and J ends were trimmed by 6 bases and 0 bases, with 14 bases remaining between them. This CDR3 spans 15 amino acids. This chain's CDR3 is CASSPLATTNYGYTF. DNA for the CDR3: TGTGCCAGCAGCCCTCTGGCGACGACTAACTATGGCTACACCTTC.

The table lists this clonotype with many counts. The gene calls are TRBV20-1 and TRBJ1-4; possibly TRBD1 for D (6 bases). CDR1 is DFQATT and CDR2 is SNEGSKA in the germline V gene (reference sequence). This CDR3 is built from 14 residues. The V end lost 3 bases, the J end lost 7 bases, and 15 bases lay between the germline ends. The CDR3 coding sequence is TGCAGTGCTAGGAAAACAGGGTGGGGTGAAAAACTGTTTTTT. It encodes CSARKTGWGEKLFF.

This clonotype occurred many times. The V and J genes are TRBV11-2 and TRBJ2-1; D remains unclear. The CDR3 runs 15 residues. Trimming removed 1 base at V and 5 bases at J, with 12 bases between. Germline V CDR1 and CDR2: SGHAT, FQNNGV. CDR3 nucleotide sequence: TGTGCCAGCAGCTTAGTTAGAGGTAGGGACAATGAGCAGTTCTTC. Residues: CASSLVRGRDNEQFF.

Worth noting for this clonotype: One end of the junction varies from germline; a read error may be responsible. The V gene is TRBV7-9, the J gene TRBJ2-1, with 10 positions matching TRBD2. The CDR3 covers 13 residues. CDR1 and CDR2 from the germline V gene are SEHNR and FQNEAQ (reference sequence). The DNA of the CDR3 is TGTGCCAGCAGCTTAGCGCTAGCGGGAGTGAAGTACTTC. Its translation is CASSLALAGVKYF.

There are many counts of this clonotype. The chain has TRBV6-9 and TRBJ1-1, with 12 bases aligning to TRBD1. The J segment lost 3 bases and the V segment lost 2 bases, leaving 4 bases of the junction unmatched. The germline CDR1 and CDR2 sequences are MNHGY and SVAAGI. The CDR3 is made up of 16 amino acids. The CDR3 spells CASSYTGTGGYTEAFF. The CDR3 DNA follows: TGTGCCAGCAGTTATACCGGGACAGGGGGCTACACTGAAGCTTTCTTT.

This clonotype was observed many times. The gene calls are TRBV5-5 and TRBJ2-1; no firm D call. The assigned J gene may be wrong: the sequence end matches TRBJ2-5 better. The CDR3 has 13 residues. Germline V gene sequence: CDR1 SGHKS, CDR2 YYEKEE (reference sequence). CDR3 loop: CASSFHWQETQYF. DNA for the CDR3: TGTGCCAGCAGCTTCCATTGGCAAGAGACCCAGTACTTC.

This clonotype was detected many times. The chain combines TRBV7-9 with TRBJ1-1; D unclear. Trimming cost V 5 bases and J 1 base, with 8 bases left between them. The CDR3 spans 13 residues. Per germline, CDR1 SEHNR and CDR2 FQNEAQ (reference sequence). DNA of the CDR3: TGTGCCAGCAGCATAGGAGCGAACACTGAAGCTTTCTTT. Translated, it gives CASSIGANTEAFF.

This clonotype was detected only a few times. The chain is built from TRBV11-2 and TRBJ1-1; 10 positions agree with TRBD1. The V gene end was trimmed by 3 bases and the J gene end by 3 bases; junction bases not matched to a gene: 7. Looked up from germline, CDR1 is SGHAT and CDR2 is FQNNGV. The CDR3 contains 16 residues. CDR3 sequence: CASSFTGTGVDTEAFF. The CDR3 coding sequence is TGTGCCAGCAGCTTTACCGGGACAGGGGTGGACACTGAAGCTTTCTTT.

This clonotype has a handful of counts. The CDR3 DNA sequence: TGCAGTGCTACCGGAAACATAGCGGGAAGCGAGCAGTACTTC. It codes for CSATGNIAGSEQYF. The rearrangement joins TRBV20-1 to TRBJ2-7; 8 nucleotides agree with TRBD2. The V gene's germline CDR1 is DFQATT and CDR2 SNEGSKA (reference sequence). The CDR3 consists of 14 residues. V gave up 4 bases and J gave up 6 bases; unmatched junction bases: 11.

This clonotype has at least ten counts. The V and J genes are TRBV11-2 and TRBJ2-1; TRBD2 matches 7 bases. Germline V gives CDR1 SGHAT, CDR2 FQNNGV. V shed 3 bases, J shed 4 bases, and the junction held 9 bases outside the gene matches. The CDR3 spans 16 residues. CDR3: CASSFPSGERYNEQFF. In DNA, the CDR3 is TGTGCCAGCAGCTTCCCCAGCGGGGAAAGATACAATGAGCAGTTCTTC.